This T cell receptor (beta chain) was retrieved from a study of T cell responses to AZD1222 COVID-19 vaccine. Regarding the study as a whole: There were mostly white British donors and more females than males, and clonal diversity was possibly underestimated.

Between the trimmed V and J ends, which lost 4 bases and 11 bases, there was a span of 17 bases. Germline V gene sequence: CDR1 SEHNR, CDR2 FQNEAQ (reference sequence). The CDR3 sequence is 13 residues long. Clones were read by immunoSEQ multiplex PCR, and TCRdb kept only the in-frame ones, dropping some. The sample shows some 150,000 clones, roughly 92% of them seen only once. Turning to this clone: Its antigen is still unknown.

The chain links TRBV7-9 to TRBJ1-1, with D perhaps TRBD1 (6 bases). Here the sequenced sample was peripheral blood, taken on day 0 of AZD1222 vaccination. This sequence was found in an adult in good health. CDR3 sequence reads: CASSYLQGSEAFF. The CDR3 region has the DNA TGTGCCAGCAGCTATTTACAGGGATCGGAGGCTTTCTTT.